Reported below is one TCR beta chain. Its antigen target is currently unknown. No base-level quality is on record; no much larger clone is a single base apart. This entry belongs to a study of cytomegalovirus exposure and HLA in healthy donors (dated by TCRdb to the late 2010s). The study in broad terms: According to a later analysis, one platform produced both the roughly 130 validation repertoires and the approximately 660 repertoires of the first cohort. The aim of the study was to test whether cataloging public T cell receptors could identify signatures of past pathogen exposure. A separate validation cohort of more than 100 different subjects was used in addition to the roughly 640-subject first cohort. The study combined high-throughput TCR immunosequencing, statistical association of individual TCRs with disease status, and machine learning to predict cytomegalovirus infection status.

The germline V gene specifies SGHDN as CDR1 and FVKESK as CDR2. The CDR3 sequence holds 16 residues, the cysteine and phenylalanine included. Only the CDR3 DNA is retained, 48 bases long and in frame from the first base. Trimming accounts for 5 bases at V and 7 bases at J, while the number of junction bases matched to no gene is 11. Paper-wide results and their limitations: While some public TCRs were present in many individuals, most TCR sequences turned up only very rarely across donors. Cytomegalovirus status was reported to be diagnosed by the classifier with high specificity and sensitivity in both the original and validation cohorts. The authors suggested that the approach could potentially be extended to other disease states and immunological phenotypes. A later analysis had no HLA typing for the validation cohort, so co-occurrence there was scored across all 130 or so repertoires. The study gave a list of about 170 TCR beta chains associated with cytomegalovirus. In vitro tests confirmed that a few of the cytomegalovirus-associated TCR beta chains recognize cytomegalovirus antigens. A later analysis found that TCRs clustered in the first cohort also tended to co-occur in the 130 or so validation repertoires, with approximately 95% of cluster scores above 0.

Separate from the approximately 700-subject first cohort, the validation cohort of roughly 120 subjects was the group to which the donors belonged. Libraries were built with the immunoSEQ multiplex PCR assay. The original pipeline was this. A statistical classification framework was built to diagnose cytomegalovirus status from the catalog of TCR beta chain sequences. This is the immuneACCESS table as TCRdb keeps it, with only in-frame sequences that have V and J called. A part of the clones is gone; compared with another copy, unresolved V genes explain less than half, and the rest is unexplained. The V and J calls and clone size are taken from that table; D and trimming were inferred from the DNA. Recorded for this sample are tens of thousands of clones; about 93% of them occurred a single time. In total, the top ten clones hold about 3.5% of the sample.

Sequencing input: PBMCs. The chain employs TRBV14 and TRBJ2-2; 9 bases in the middle match TRBD1. This sequence originates from a woman between 18 and 29 years old in good health and CMV-seropositive. The CDR3 region reads CASSVRTGEDIGELFF. The DNA sequence follows: TGTGCCAGCAGCGTGAGGACAGGGGAAGATATCGGGGAGCTGTTTTTT.